These 32 T cell receptor beta chains share one sample of origin, sequenced in a study of T cell responses to AZD1222 COVID-19 vaccine. Data came from immunoSEQ multiplex PCR; TCRdb stores just in-frame clones and leaves some out. In the table there are some 120,000 clones, about 92% of which are singletons. Source: peripheral blood, taken on day 0 of MenACWY control vaccination. Source of these receptors: an adult in good health.

V gene TRBV28 combines with J gene TRBJ1-2, with unresolved D. There are 12 residues in the CDR3. V was cut by 6 bases and J by 6 bases, with 11 bases left in between. The germline V gene has CDR1 MDHEN and CDR2 SYDVKM. CDR3 protein: CASSRGEDGYTF. CDR3 sequence (DNA): TGTGCCAGCAGCCGCGGGGAGGATGGCTACACCTTC.

The gene calls are TRBV6-6 and TRBJ1-5, with 7 bases lining up with TRBD1. Germline V gene lookup returns CDR1 MNHNY and CDR2 SVGAGI (reference sequence). This CDR3 region has 15 residues. With V trimmed by 4 bases and J by 4 bases, 7 bases remained unmatched. The CDR3 protein is CASSLSGGFNQPQHF. CDR3 DNA: TGTGCCAGCAGTTTGTCAGGGGGTTTTAATCAGCCCCAGCATTTT.

The gene calls are TRBV10-3 and TRBJ2-7; tentative D call: TRBD2 (6 bases). Trimming removed 0 bases from V and 1 base from J, with 16 bases in between. CDR1 and CDR2 from the germline V gene are ENHRY and SYGVKD. The CDR3 has 17 amino acids. This CDR3 is CAISESSVAAGSYEQYF. The CDR3 DNA is TGTGCCATCAGTGAGTCGAGTGTGGCGGCGGGGTCCTACGAGCAGTACTTC.

The V call is TRBV28, the J call TRBJ2-7, with 12 bases lining up with TRBD1. Trimming removed 7 bases from V and 4 bases from J; junction bases left unmatched: 17. Germline CDR1 MDHEN, CDR2 SYDVKM. This CDR3 has 18 residues. The CDR3 here is CASITAPSGTGGSYEQYF. The CDR3 DNA reads as TGTGCCAGCATCACGGCTCCTTCCGGGACAGGGGGCAGTTACGAGCAGTACTTC. Based on the CDR3 plus reference TRBV28 and TRBJ2-7, the full variable domain is DVKVTQSSRYLVKRTGEKVFLECVQDMDHENMFWYRQDPGLGLRLIYFSYDVKMKEKGDIPEGYSVSREKKERFSLILESASTNQTSMYLCASITAPSGTGGSYEQYFGPGTRLTVT.

The rearrangement joins TRBV5-1 to TRBJ1-2, with D possibly being TRBD1 (5 bases). The ends were cut back, 8 bases at V and 12 bases at J, with 23 bases in the middle. Germline-derived CDR1 and CDR2 are SGHRS and YFSETQ. This CDR3 region has 13 residues. The CDR3 loop reads CASAGESGSRNTF. In DNA form, the CDR3 reads TGCGCCAGTGCTGGGGAGTCAGGGAGTAGAAACACCTTC.

The CDR3 protein is CAWSVGSYNSPLHF. The CDR3 DNA follows: TGTGCCTGGAGTGTAGGTTCCTATAATTCACCCCTCCACTTT. The chain has TRBV30 and TRBJ1-6, with D unclear. Germline V CDR1 and CDR2: GTSNPN, SVGIG (reference sequence). V dropped 0 bases and J dropped 1 base, with 4 bases sitting between them. This CDR3 region has 14 residues.

This chain joins TRBV5-6 and TRBJ1-6; perhaps TRBD1 as D (5 bases). The germline gives CDR1 SGHDT, CDR2 YYEEEE. V was clipped by 5 bases and J by 10 bases, with 19 bases between them. The CDR3 has 15 residues. Here the CDR3 reads CASRVDTTPLSPLHF. DNA for the CDR3: TGTGCCAGCAGGGTGGACACCACCCCATTGTCACCCCTCCACTTT.

CDR3 bases: TGTGCCAGTAGTCCCGGGACTAGCTACGAGCAGTACGTC. Its translation: CASSPGTSYEQYV. The chain uses TRBV19 and TRBJ2-7; TRBD2 matches 8 bases. CDR3 size: 13 residues. Germline CDR1 LNHDA, CDR2 SQIVND (reference sequence). Losses at the gene ends were 5 bases for V and 3 bases for J; bases not matched to a gene: 3.

This rearrangement joins TRBV7-2 to TRBJ2-6; D is uncertain. Germline CDR1 and CDR2: SGHTA and FQGNSA. CDR3 length: 15 amino acids. The V end was cut by 7 bases, the J end by 0 bases, with 10 bases between. The CDR3 DNA sequence: TGTGCCAGCACCCCGGAGAGCTCTGGGGCCAACGTCCTGACTTTC. Translation: CASTPESSGANVLTF.

The V gene is TRBV12-3 or TRBV12-4, the J gene TRBJ1-3; D unresolved. V shed 7 bases and J shed 0 bases, with 7 bases lying between them. This CDR3 contains 13 residues. CDR3 protein: CASNPASGNTIYF. Here the CDR3 DNA reads TGTGCCAGCAACCCAGCCTCTGGAAACACCATATATTTT.

This clone occurred once. The chain carries TRBV19 and TRBJ1-5; TRBD1 agrees at 8 bases. Germline-derived CDR1 and CDR2 are LNHDA and SQIVND (reference sequence). The CDR3 extends over 16 amino acids. The trim removed 6 bases at V and 1 base at J, leaving 8 bases unmatched. CDR3 nucleotides: TGTGCCAGTAGGCAGTGGCAGGGGGCGAGCAATCAGCCCCAGCATTTT. It encodes CASRQWQGASNQPQHF. The full variable domain, with the rest looked up from reference TRBV19 and TRBJ1-5, is DGGITQSPKYLFRKEGQNVTLSCEQNLNHDAMYWYRQDPGQGLRLIYYSQIVNDFQKGDIAEGYSVSREKKESFPLTVTSAQKNPTAFYLCASRQWQGASNQPQHFGDGTRLSIL.

The chain combines TRBV4-2 with TRBJ1-2; TRBD1 is a possible D gene (6 bases). This CDR3 spans 17 amino acids. Germline assignment: CDR1 LGHNA and CDR2 YNFKEQ. V lost 0 bases, J lost 4 bases, and 18 bases lay in between. In nucleotides, the CDR3 is TGTGCCAGCAGCCAAGATGCCCTTTCGACAGGCTTCTATGGCTACACCTTC. Protein: CASSQDALSTGFYGYTF.

The chain joins TRBV7-9 to TRBJ2-3; D assignment may be TRBD1 or TRBD2 (6 bases each). This CDR3 has 15 amino acids. CDR1 SEHNR and CDR2 FQNEAQ come from the germline V gene (reference sequence). V gave up 4 bases and J gave up 1 base, with 12 bases separating them. The CDR3 sequence: CASSSGRTGTDTQYF. CDR3 in DNA: TGTGCCAGCAGCTCAGGGAGGACAGGCACAGATACGCAGTATTTT.

The gene calls are TRBV6-6 and TRBJ2-5; either TRBD1 or TRBD2 may supply D (5 bases each). Germline assignment: CDR1 MNHNY and CDR2 SVGAGI (reference sequence). V was trimmed by 4 bases and J by 7 bases, leaving 22 bases between them. The CDR3 contains 16 residues. The CDR3 DNA reads as TGTGCCAGCAGTTTCCAAGGACCTCGGGGTGGGGCGACCCAGTACTTC. This gives the protein CASSFQGPRGGATQYF.

The V and J genes are TRBV6-5 and TRBJ2-3; 9 bases agree with TRBD1. V shed 5 bases, J shed 1 base, and the junction held 4 bases outside the gene matches. The CDR3 length is 15 residues. CDR1 and CDR2 (germline): MNHEY, SVGAGI. The CDR3 region has the DNA TGTGCCAGCAGTAATTGGGACAGGGGCACAGATACGCAGTATTTT. Its protein product is CASSNWDRGTDTQYF.

This chain joins TRBV24-1 and TRBJ1-2, with 8 bases lining up with TRBD1. Germline V gene sequence: CDR1 KGHDR, CDR2 SFDVKD. V shed 9 bases, J shed 6 bases, and the junction held 14 bases outside the gene matches. The CDR3 length is 15 residues. The CDR3 DNA is TGTGCCACCGGGAGCGACAGGGGCCGCCTCGATGGCTACACCTTC. As protein: CATGSDRGRLDGYTF.

The chain couples TRBV19 to TRBJ2-1; 7 positions match TRBD2. The CDR3 has 17 amino acids. Per germline, CDR1 LNHDA and CDR2 SQIVND (reference sequence). V trimming: 5 bases; J trimming: 3 bases; junction bases outside the gene matches: 13. The CDR3 loop reads CASSLNSGTTNYNEQFF. DNA for the CDR3: TGTGCCAGTAGTTTAAACTCCGGGACTACAAACTACAATGAGCAGTTCTTC.

V and J are TRBV7-3 and TRBJ2-2; D tentatively fits TRBD1 or TRBD2 (5 bases each). Looked up from germline, CDR1 is SGHTA and CDR2 is FQGTGA. The CDR3 spans 15 residues. Trimming removed 7 bases from V and 6 bases from J, with 18 bases in between. The CDR3 is CASTQGVGVAGELFF. In DNA form, the CDR3 reads TGTGCCAGCACCCAGGGAGTCGGGGTGGCCGGGGAGCTGTTTTTT.

This sequence joins TRBV28 and TRBJ1-1; D unclear. This CDR3 contains 13 residues. Germline CDR1 is MDHEN and CDR2 is SYDVKM. V was pared by 6 bases and J by 0 bases, with 8 bases between. The CDR3 DNA is TGTGCCAGCAGACCAACACTGAACACTGAAGCTTTCTTT. Translating it yields CASRPTLNTEAFF.

V is TRBV5-8 and J is TRBJ2-7, with a tentative D call TRBD1 (6 bases). The CDR3 runs to 14 residues. Germline V gene sequence: CDR1 SGHTS, CDR2 YDEGEE. Trimming left V 1 base short and J 4 bases short, with 12 bases between. The CDR3 spells CASSLRQGFYEQYV. In DNA form, the CDR3 reads TGTGCCAGCAGCTTGCGCCAGGGGTTTTACGAGCAGTACGTC.

The gene calls are TRBV29-1 and TRBJ1-1, with D unresolved. V lost 3 bases, J lost 5 bases, and 10 bases lay in between. The CDR3 length is 12 residues. CDR1 is SQVTM and CDR2 is ANQGSEA in the germline V gene. In DNA, the CDR3 is TGCAGCGTTGACGCGGTTGGGACTGAAGCTTTCTTT. Its protein product is CSVDAVGTEAFF.

The V and J genes are TRBV5-1 and TRBJ2-2; D unresolved. This CDR3 is 15 amino acids long. CDR1 SGHRS and CDR2 YFSETQ come from the germline V gene. V was cut by 3 bases and J by 0 bases, with 9 bases left in between. The CDR3 loop is CASSSRASNTGELFF. The CDR3 DNA reads as TGCGCCAGCAGCTCCCGGGCCTCGAACACCGGGGAGCTGTTTTTT.

The J gene is TRBJ2-1, the V gene TRBV4-1; perhaps TRBD2 as D (5 bases). Trimming took off 1 base at V and 5 bases at J, with 12 bases between the two ends. The length of the CDR3 is 15 residues. Germline values: CDR1 MGHRA, CDR2 YSYEKL. Here the CDR3 DNA reads TGCGCCAGCAGCCAAGTACGGGAATTTGACAATGAGCAGTTCTTC. It translates to CASSQVREFDNEQFF.

This clone was seen once. The chain couples TRBV21-1 to TRBJ2-7; the table's D call, TRBD1, has no DNA check behind it. TRBV21-1 is deemed a pseudogene. The CDR3 length is 16 residues. The CDR3 loop reads CASSKGPGQGRDEQYF. The CDR3 coding sequence is TGTGCCAGCAGCAAAGGGCCGGGACAGGGACGAGACGAGCAGTACTTC.

This chain uses TRBV6-1 with TRBJ1-5; tentatively, D is TRBD1 (6 bases). The CDR3 is made up of 15 amino acids. Trimming took off 3 bases at V and 5 bases at J, with 14 bases between the two ends. Germline lookup yields CDR1 MNHNS and CDR2 SASEGT. In DNA form, the CDR3 reads TGTGCCAGCAGTGAGGGTGACAGGTTGGATCAGCCCCAGCATTTT. Translating gives CASSEGDRLDQPQHF.

The gene calls are TRBV3-1 (or the pseudogene TRBV3-2) and TRBJ2-7; a weak D match, TRBD2 (6 bases). Trimming took off 6 bases at V and 0 bases at J, with 24 bases between the two ends. The CDR3 sequence is 18 residues long. From germline, CDR1 is LGHDT and CDR2 YNNKEL (reference sequence). The CDR3 nucleotides read TGTGCCAGCAGGGGACTGGGCCCACTCCCAGGGTGCTCCTACGAGCAGTACGTC. This encodes CASRGLGPLPGCSYEQYV.

This clone was observed a few times. CDR3: CASSGTGGRLDTQYF. The CDR3 region has the DNA TGTGCCAGCAGTGGGACAGGGGGCCGCTTGGATACGCAGTATTTT. The chain employs TRBV28 and TRBJ2-3, with 12 bases identical to TRBD1. Germline loops: CDR1 MDHEN, CDR2 SYDVKM. The CDR3 runs 15 residues. V lost 5 bases, J lost 6 bases, and 6 bases stayed unmatched.

The chain is built from TRBV5-5 and TRBJ1-5; the D is unclear. Germline CDR1 is SGHKS and CDR2 is YYEKEE (reference sequence). The CDR3 spans 13 residues. The germline V and J ends were trimmed by 2 bases and 6 bases, with 9 bases remaining between them. The CDR3 nucleotides read TGTGCCAGCAGCTTTCTGGATACTCAGCCCCAGCATTTT. This sequence encodes CASSFLDTQPQHF.

The chain combines TRBV27 with TRBJ2-1; D is perhaps TRBD2 (6 bases). In germline, CDR1 is MNHEY, CDR2 SMNVEV (reference sequence). The CDR3 is 16 amino acids. V dropped 6 bases and J dropped 0 bases, with 15 bases sitting between them. The CDR3 DNA follows: TGTGCCAGCAGAGTAACTAGCTGGAGCTCCTACAATGAGCAGTTCTTC. This codes for CASRVTSWSSYNEQFF.

The chain links TRBV5-1 to TRBJ2-7; weak D call: TRBD1 (6 bases). V lost 0 bases to trimming and J lost 3 bases, with 7 bases between them. The length of the CDR3 is 13 residues. Per germline, CDR1 SGHRS and CDR2 YFSETQ. The CDR3 nucleotides are TGCGCCAGCAGCTTGGAGGGGGACTACGAGCAGTACGTC. Translated, it gives CASSLEGDYEQYV.

The chain's CDR3 is CASIGVLDEQYF. The CDR3 coding sequence is TGTGCCAGCATCGGGGTCCTCGACGAGCAGTACTTC. V usage is TRBV7-9 and J usage is TRBJ2-7, with a possible D match to TRBD2 (5 bases). Germline V gene lookup returns CDR1 SEHNR and CDR2 FQNEAQ (reference sequence). V lost 7 bases and J 5 bases, leaving 12 bases between the germline ends. CDR3 length: 12 amino acids.

The chain carries TRBV28 and TRBJ2-7; 9 positions agree with TRBD2. In germline, CDR1 is MDHEN, CDR2 SYDVKM. The CDR3 has 17 residues. Unmatched junction bases numbered 16, after V lost 7 bases and J lost 3 bases. CDR3 sequence: CASNFAPIAGDYYEQYF. The CDR3 DNA sequence: TGTGCCAGCAATTTTGCCCCTATAGCGGGAGACTACTACGAGCAGTACTTC.